This T cell receptor (beta chain) was profiled in a study of cytomegalovirus exposure and HLA in healthy donors. About the research overall: The Caucasian-associated ancestry cluster contained about four fifths of the approximately 400 genotyped donors. The study, taken as a whole, reports: Reportedly, cytomegalovirus status was diagnosed with high sensitivity and specificity.

Everyone who donated was a healthy bone marrow donor. Amplification used 60 Vbeta primers and 13 Jbeta primers. The protocol was immunoSEQ multiplex PCR, while the TCRdb copy is restricted to in-frame clones and leaves out a portion. The profile covers roughly 120,000 clones, with around 77% appearing a single time and 3.5% to 4% taken by the ten largest. The length of the CDR3 is 17 residues. Losses at the gene ends were 5 bases for V and 1 base for J; bases not matched to a gene: 6. Germline-derived CDR1 and CDR2 are SGHVS and FNYEAQ. This clone came up once. The antigen remains undetermined. Source material: PBMCs. The rearrangement uses TRBV7-6 and TRBJ2-1; 12 positions match TRBD2. The receptor was isolated from a human donor in good health. Here the CDR3 reads CASSPRLAGESYNEQFF. CDR3 sequence (DNA): TGTGCCAGCAGCCCCCGACTAGCGGGAGAGTCCTACAATGAGCAGTTCTTC.